This T cell receptor (beta chain) came from a study of cytomegalovirus exposure and HLA in healthy donors. Study results and caveats: Investigators reported around 150 TCR beta chains as tied to cytomegalovirus. Per published accounts, TCR beta sequences correctly predicted the HLA-A and HLA-B alleles of most subjects. The CMV antigen specificity of a few CMV-associated chains was confirmed through in vitro analysis.

As to this clone: Its antigen is still unknown.

PCR used 60 Vbeta primers and 13 Jbeta primers. Generated by immunoSEQ multiplex PCR, the TCRdb table keeps only in-frame clones and is missing some. The sample carries 24,000 or so clones, roughly 79% recorded once. Germline-derived CDR1 and CDR2 are MDHEN and SYDVKM. V lost 3 bases and J lost 1, with 10 bases in between. The CDR3 is 14 amino acids. The rearrangement links TRBV28 to TRBJ2-7; perhaps TRBD2 as D (6 bases). The source of this sequence is a male donor in good health and CMV-seronegative. The sequenced sample was PBMCs. CDR3 DNA sequence: TGTGCCAGCAGTTTTGGTAGCGGATCCTACGAGCAGTACTTC. Its protein product is CASSFGSGSYEQYF.